A selection of T cell receptor beta chains follows, all from one sample in a study of blood T cells in healthy people across ages. TCRdb processed the 5' RACE reads anew with MiXCR; each CDR3 protein has one entry. The sample holds almost 800,000 distinct CDR3 sequences, roughly 50% seen once. Material for sequencing was blood. Every receptor here comes from a man aged 30 to 45 in good health. Each CDR3 is given with its conserved first and last residue. Fields, in order: V gene, D gene, clone size, J gene, CDR3 protein, CDR3 DNA. A D gene is named only where the DNA matches it firmly. Rows give clone size only sometimes, using once, few, many, or a class for an expanded clone.

v_call: TRBV27; d_call: NA; clone_size: NA; j_call: TRBJ2-3; cdr3_aa: CASSRPDKTQYF; cdr3_nt: TGTGCCAGCAGTCGGCCTGACAAGACGCAGTATTTT
v_call: TRBV6-6; d_call: NA; clone_size: NA; j_call: TRBJ2-1; cdr3_aa: CASSYSSQAAQFF; cdr3_nt: TGTGCCAGCAGTTACTCTAGCCAGGCAGCGCAGTTCTTC
v_call: TRBV6-5; d_call: NA; clone_size: NA; j_call: TRBJ1-1; cdr3_aa: CASSTKGVPEAFF; cdr3_nt: TGTGCCAGCAGTACGAAAGGAGTACCGGAAGCTTTCTTT
v_call: TRBV11-2; d_call: TRBD2; clone_size: few; j_call: TRBJ2-1; cdr3_aa: CASSLSSGAYNEQFF; cdr3_nt: TGTGCCAGCAGCTTATCTAGCGGGGCCTACAATGAGCAGTTCTTC
v_call: TRBV7-2; d_call: TRBD1; clone_size: NA; j_call: TRBJ1-2; cdr3_aa: CASSFPGQDYGYTF; cdr3_nt: TGTGCCAGCAGCTTCCCTGGACAGGACTATGGCTACACCTTC
v_call: TRBV25-1; d_call: NA; clone_size: NA; j_call: TRBJ1-6; cdr3_aa: CASMDGLNSPLHF; cdr3_nt: TGTGCCAGCATGGACGGCTTGAATTCACCCCTCCACTTT
v_call: TRBV10-3; d_call: NA; clone_size: NA; j_call: TRBJ2-3; cdr3_aa: CAMAGLLTDTQYF; cdr3_nt: TGTGCCATGGCGGGGCTGCTCACAGATACGCAGTATTTT
v_call: TRBV18; d_call: NA; clone_size: NA; j_call: TRBJ2-3; cdr3_aa: CASSPLRGDTDTQYF; cdr3_nt: TGTGCCAGCTCACCCCTCCGGGGAGACACAGATACGCAGTATTTT
v_call: TRBV29-1; d_call: NA; clone_size: once; j_call: TRBJ1-2; cdr3_aa: CSAEDVRDESCTF; cdr3_nt: TGCAGCGCTGAAGATGTTAGAGACGAAAGCTGCACCTTC
v_call: TRBV10-3; d_call: TRBD1; clone_size: NA; j_call: TRBJ1-2; cdr3_aa: CAISEGTGGNYGYTF; cdr3_nt: TGTGCCATCAGCGAAGGGACAGGGGGCAACTATGGCTACACCTTC
v_call: TRBV20-1; d_call: NA; clone_size: NA; j_call: TRBJ2-7; cdr3_aa: CSAYGTTPGQYEQYF; cdr3_nt: TGCAGTGCCTACGGGACAACCCCAGGGCAGTACGAGCAGTACTTC
v_call: TRBV24-1; d_call: TRBD2; clone_size: NA; j_call: TRBJ2-1; cdr3_aa: CATSDFGRGNNEQFF; cdr3_nt: TGTGCCACCAGTGATTTTGGGCGGGGGAACAATGAGCAGTTCTTC
v_call: TRBV10-3; d_call: TRBD2; clone_size: NA; j_call: TRBJ2-1; cdr3_aa: CAISEELAGSNNNEQFF; cdr3_nt: TGTGCCATCAGTGAGGAACTAGCGGGGAGTAATAACAATGAGCAGTTCTTC
v_call: TRBV14; d_call: TRBD1; clone_size: NA; j_call: TRBJ1-2; cdr3_aa: CASSGQGSYTF; cdr3_nt: TGTGCCAGCAGCGGACAGGGCAGCTACACCTTC
v_call: TRBV3-1; d_call: NA; clone_size: NA; j_call: TRBJ2-1; cdr3_aa: CASSQNNPIDLFF; cdr3_nt: TGTGCCAGCAGCCAAAATAACCCAATTGACCTGTTCTTC
v_call: TRBV29-1; d_call: NA; clone_size: once; j_call: TRBJ2-4; cdr3_aa: CSVEYGGNKQYF; cdr3_nt: TGCAGCGTTGAATACGGGGGAAACAAGCAGTACTTC
v_call: TRBV4-1; d_call: TRBD1; clone_size: NA; j_call: TRBJ1-4; cdr3_aa: CASSSRDSEKLFF; cdr3_nt: TGCGCCAGCAGCTCCCGGGACAGCGAAAAACTGTTTTTT
v_call: TRBV7-2; d_call: TRBD2; clone_size: NA; j_call: TRBJ2-5; cdr3_aa: CASSFLPSGVQETQYF; cdr3_nt: TGTGCCAGCAGCTTCTTGCCCAGCGGGGTGCAAGAGACCCAGTACTTC
v_call: TRBV7-2; d_call: NA; clone_size: NA; j_call: TRBJ2-7; cdr3_aa: CASSPPGGPGPEQYF; cdr3_nt: TGTGCCAGCAGTCCACCCGGGGGCCCCGGTCCCGAGCAGTACTTC
v_call: TRBV20-1; d_call: NA; clone_size: NA; j_call: TRBJ2-1; cdr3_aa: CSARSRAHVSYNEQFF; cdr3_nt: TGCAGTGCTAGGAGTCGGGCGCACGTCTCCTACAATGAGCAGTTCTTC
v_call: TRBV6-1; d_call: NA; clone_size: NA; j_call: TRBJ1-2; cdr3_aa: CASTGQLANYGYTF; cdr3_nt: TGTGCCAGCACCGGACAGTTGGCGAACTATGGCTACACCTTC
v_call: TRBV25-1; d_call: TRBD1; clone_size: many; j_call: TRBJ2-3; cdr3_aa: CASSTGGSADTQYF; cdr3_nt: TGTGCCAGCAGTACAGGGGGGTCAGCAGATACGCAGTATTTT
v_call: TRBV20-1; d_call: TRBD1; clone_size: few; j_call: TRBJ1-2; cdr3_aa: CSARDRAGGYTF; cdr3_nt: TGCAGTGCCAGGGACAGGGCAGGTGGCTACACCTTC
v_call: TRBV6-2/TRBV6-3; d_call: NA; clone_size: few; j_call: TRBJ2-7; cdr3_aa: CATARRDTAYEQYF; cdr3_nt: TGTGCCACCGCCCGGAGGGACACAGCCTACGAGCAGTACTTC
v_call: TRBV4-2; d_call: NA; clone_size: NA; j_call: TRBJ1-2; cdr3_aa: CASSQGSGTGGDGYTF; cdr3_nt: TGTGCCAGCAGCCAGGGCTCCGGGACTGGGGGCGATGGCTACACCTTC
v_call: TRBV12-3/TRBV12-4; d_call: NA; clone_size: few; j_call: TRBJ2-7; cdr3_aa: CASSLAGVRDEQYF; cdr3_nt: TGTGCCAGCAGTTTAGCTGGGGTACGCGACGAGCAGTACTTC
v_call: TRBV7-9; d_call: NA; clone_size: many; j_call: TRBJ2-6; cdr3_aa: CASNGHAGANVLTF; cdr3_nt: TGTGCCAGCAACGGACACGCTGGGGCCAACGTCCTGACTTTC